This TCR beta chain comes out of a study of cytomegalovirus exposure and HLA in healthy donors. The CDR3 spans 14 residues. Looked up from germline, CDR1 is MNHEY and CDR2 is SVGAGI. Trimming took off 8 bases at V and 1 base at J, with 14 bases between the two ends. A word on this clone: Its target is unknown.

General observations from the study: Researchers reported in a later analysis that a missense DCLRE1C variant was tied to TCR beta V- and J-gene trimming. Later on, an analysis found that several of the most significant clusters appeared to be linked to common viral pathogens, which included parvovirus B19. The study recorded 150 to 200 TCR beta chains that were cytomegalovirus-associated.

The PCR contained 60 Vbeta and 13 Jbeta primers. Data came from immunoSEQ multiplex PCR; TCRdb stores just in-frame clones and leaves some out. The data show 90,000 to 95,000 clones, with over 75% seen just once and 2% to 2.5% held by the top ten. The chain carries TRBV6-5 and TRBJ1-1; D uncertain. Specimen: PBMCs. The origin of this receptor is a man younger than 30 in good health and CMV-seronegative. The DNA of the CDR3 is TGTGCCAGCTGCCTTAGGACTGCGAACACTGAAGCTTTCTTT. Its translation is CASCLRTANTEAFF.